These 32 T cell receptor beta chains were all obtained from the same sample, sequenced in a study of T cell clonality in common variable immunodeficiency. Data came from immunoSEQ multiplex PCR; TCRdb stores just in-frame clones and leaves some out. Altogether 45,000 to 65,000 clones were found in the sample, and no singletons occur. The sequencing input was peripheral blood mononuclear cells. The receptors come from a person between 18 and 69 years old in good health.

This clone was seen repeatedly, ten times or more. The read is 3 residues too short to cover the CDR3 end, so that end is filled in from the germline J gene. The V call is TRBV5-1, the J call TRBJ2-5, with 11 bases fitting TRBD2. V dropped 6 bases and J dropped 5; count of bases not matched to a gene: 9. There are 15 residues in the CDR3. CDR1 and CDR2 (germline): SGHRS, YFSETQ. The CDR3: CASTLLAGGLETQYF. The CDR3 DNA, read in part, is TGCGCCAGCACCCTTTTAGCGGGAGGGTTGGAGACC. The full variable domain, in which reference TRBV5-1 and TRBJ2-5 provide the parts outside the CDR3, is KAGVTQTPRYLIKTRGQQVTLSCSPISGHRSVSWYQQTPGQGLQFLFEYFSETQRNKGNFPGRFSGRQFSNSRSEMNVSTLELGDSALYLCASTLLAGGLETQYFGPGTRLLVL.

This clone was counted many times. The read ends 3 residues early relative to the CDR3; the germline J gene fills the gap. This chain joins TRBV20-1 and TRBJ2-5, with 9 bases identical to TRBD2. The trim removed 2 bases at V and 5 bases at J, leaving 9 bases unmatched. The V gene's germline CDR1 is DFQATT and CDR2 SNEGSKA (reference sequence). The CDR3 contains 15 residues. The CDR3 sequence: CSARIGGGARETQYF. Incomplete CDR3 DNA: TGCAGTGCTAGAATCGGCGGGGGGGCCCGGGAGACC.

This clone was seen many times. The read finishes 3 residues shy of the CDR3 end, and the germline J gene is used to complete it. The chain uses TRBV11-2 and TRBJ2-7; D is unclear. V was pared by 0 bases and J by 4 bases, with 4 bases between. The CDR3 runs 12 residues. Germline CDR1 reads SGHAT; CDR2 reads FQNNGV. The CDR3 here is CASSLDLYEQYF. The CDR3 bases that were read are TGTGCCAGCAGCTTAGACTTATACGAG.

This clone was counted many times. From the germline J gene comes the end of the CDR3, since the read stops 3 residues before it. The rearrangement links TRBV18 to TRBJ1-1; a weak D match, TRBD1 (5 bases). Germline V lookup: CDR1 KGHSH, CDR2 LQKENI. There are 18 residues in the CDR3. V lost 1 base and J lost 0, with 18 bases in between. The CDR3 region is CASSPLGRVFRVNTEAFF. Incomplete CDR3 DNA: TGTGCCAGCTCACCACTAGGCAGGGTGTTTAGGGTGAACACTGAA.

Ten or more counts support this clone. The read falls 3 residues short of the CDR3 end, and the missing part is taken from the germline J gene. J is TRBJ2-3 and V is TRBV12-5; maybe TRBD1 (6 bases). Germline values: CDR1 LGHNT, CDR2 FRNRAP. The CDR3 sequence is 16 residues long. Trimming shortened V by 1 base and J by 6 bases, and 17 bases separated the two germline ends. The CDR3 here is CASGLGDNRAWDTQYF. Incomplete CDR3 DNA: TGTGCTAGTGGTTTGGGGGACAATCGCGCGTGGGATACG. The full variable domain, completed using reference TRBV12-5 and TRBJ2-3, is DARVTQTPRHKVTEMGQEVTMRCQPILGHNTVFWYRQTMMQGLELLAYFRNRAPLDDSGMPKDRFSAEMPDATLATLKIQPSEPRDSAVYFCASGLGDNRAWDTQYFGPGTRLTVL.

Of note for this clone: The CDR3 end lies 3 residues beyond the end of the read and is filled in from the germline J gene. The chain carries TRBV19 and TRBJ1-5; no reliable D call. The CDR3 extends over 13 amino acids. The germline V gene encodes CDR1 LNHDA and CDR2 SQIVND (reference sequence). V was clipped by 2 bases and J by 9 bases, with 11 bases between them. The sequenced part of the CDR3 DNA is TGTGCCAGTAGTATACCCCGCGGAACGCCC. Translation gives CASSIPRGTP. The entire CDR3 is CASSIPRGTPQHF.

This clone was counted at least ten times. Coverage ceases 3 residues before the CDR3 finishes, and the germline J gene fills in the end. This chain links TRBV28 with TRBJ1-6, with D perhaps matching TRBD1 (6 bases). Trimming pared 6 bases from V and 10 bases from J, leaving 13 bases between. The germline CDR1 and CDR2 sequences are MDHEN and SYDVKM. This CDR3 is built from 13 residues. The CDR3 spells CASRRDRSSPLHF. CDR3 bases read: TGTGCCAGCAGGCGTGACAGGAGCTCACCC.

This clone showed up many times. Read sequence stops 3 residues before the CDR3 end, and the germline J gene provides the missing end. This sequence joins TRBV18 and TRBJ2-7; D possibly corresponds to TRBD1 (6 bases). Germline-derived CDR1 and CDR2 are KGHSH and LQKENI. Trimming removed 5 bases at V and 0 bases at J, with 14 bases between. The CDR3 runs 15 residues. The DNA read from the CDR3 is TGTGCCAGCTCAGGCCGGGACACTCTCTCCTACGAG. Amino acid sequence: CASSGRDTLSYE. The complete CDR3 reads CASSGRDTLSYEQYF. The complete variable domain, with remaining parts taken from reference TRBV18 and TRBJ2-7, reads NAGVMQNPRHLVRRRGQEARLRCSPMKGHSHVYWYRQLPEEGLKFMVYLQKENIIDESGMPKERFSAEFPKEGPSILRIQQVVRGDSAAYFCASSGRDTLSYEQYFGPGTRLTVT.

This clone was recorded many times. The read halts 3 residues ahead of the CDR3 end, with the missing end drawn from the germline J gene. The rearrangement links TRBV20-1 to TRBJ2-5, with 10 bases that match TRBD1. The V segment lost 5 bases and the J segment 5 bases; nucleotides outside the gene matches: 14. CDR3 length equals 16 residues. The V gene's germline CDR1 is DFQATT and CDR2 SNEGSKA (reference sequence). CDR3: CSARSPGQGWMETQYF. The part of the CDR3 DNA that was read is TGCAGTGCTCGCAGTCCGGGACAGGGGTGGATGGAGACC.

As for this clone: The sequenced fragment ends 3 residues before the CDR3 boundary, so the rest is inferred from the germline J gene. V is TRBV19 and J is TRBJ1-4; TRBD1 is a possible D gene (6 bases). V gave up 5 bases and J gave up 4 bases, with 11 bases separating them. Germline V CDR1 and CDR2: LNHDA, SQIVND (reference sequence). This CDR3 is 14 amino acids long. The CDR3 loop is CASSGLQGNEKLFF. The part of the CDR3 DNA that was read is TGTGCCAGTAGTGGCCTACAGGGTAATGAAAAA.

As regards this clone: From the germline J gene comes the end of the CDR3, since the read stops 3 residues before it. V is TRBV7-9 and J is TRBJ2-7; D is uncertain. V lost 1 base and J 6 bases, leaving 7 bases between the germline ends. Germline V gives CDR1 SEHNR, CDR2 FQNEAQ (reference sequence). This CDR3 is built from 12 residues. The CDR3 sequence is CASSLEGSEQYF. CDR3 DNA, as far as it was read: TGTGCCAGCAGCTTAGAGGGTTCCGAG.

Details on this clone: The read terminates 3 residues before the CDR3 end, so the remaining end is supplied by the germline J gene. The rearrangement uses TRBV7-6 and TRBJ1-3; 9 nucleotides line up with TRBD1. Germline V lookup: CDR1 SGHVS, CDR2 FNYEAQ. The CDR3 totals 18 residues. Trimming removed 5 bases from V and 0 bases from J; junction bases left unmatched: 11. The CDR3 reads CASSRMGQGPNSGNTIYF. The DNA read from the CDR3 is TGTGCCAGCAGCCGCATGGGACAGGGCCCGAACTCTGGAAACACC.

This clone turned up a few times. Read coverage stops 3 residues before the CDR3 terminus; the germline J gene supplies the remainder. The genes are TRBV5-1 and TRBJ2-7; 9 bases fit TRBD2. J lost 4 bases, V lost 3 bases, and 8 bases had no gene match. The CDR3 has 15 residues. From germline, CDR1 is SGHRS and CDR2 YFSETQ. The CDR3 loop is CASSYAGGPSYEQYF. The covered CDR3 bases are TGCGCCAGCAGCTATGCGGGGGGGCCTAGTTACGAG.

This clone was seen many times. The CDR3 extends 3 residues past the end of the read, so its final part is completed from the germline J gene. The rearrangement joins TRBV7-3 to TRBJ2-1; 12 nucleotides line up with TRBD2. CDR3 length equals 15 residues. Germline CDR1 and CDR2: SGHTA and FQGTGA. The V gene end was trimmed by 5 bases and the J gene end by 4 bases; junction bases not matched to a gene: 3. The DNA read from the CDR3 is TGTGCCAGCAGCAAAACTAGCGGGGGGTACAATGAG. It codes for CASSKTSGGYNE. The CDR3, in full, reads CASSKTSGGYNEQFF.

This clone was detected many times. The observed sequence ends 3 residues before the CDR3 terminus, with the missing tail filled in from the germline J gene. This chain uses TRBV24-1 with TRBJ2-1; D may be TRBD2 (7 bases). The CDR3 has 16 residues. V lost 1 base and J 0 bases, leaving 9 bases between the germline ends. Germline V gene data show CDR1 as KGHDR and CDR2 as SFDVKD. The DNA read from the CDR3 is TGTGCCACCAGTGATTTCGCGGGGGCCTCCTACAATGAG. As protein: CATSDFAGASYNE. The whole CDR3 protein is CATSDFAGASYNEQFF.

A word on this clone: The read falls 3 residues short of the CDR3 end, and the missing part is taken from the germline J gene. V and J are TRBV18 and TRBJ2-3; TRBD2 matches at 7 bases. The ends lost 3 bases at V and 0 bases at J; junction bases unmatched: 6. CDR1 is KGHSH, CDR2 LQKENI, per germline. The CDR3 runs to 16 residues. CDR3 loop: CASSPSSGSSTDTQYF. Partial CDR3 DNA: TGTGCCAGCTCACCTTCTAGCGGATCTAGCACAGATACG.

This clone has at least ten counts. Sequencing ends 3 residues short of the CDR3 end; the germline J gene provides the rest. This chain uses TRBV19 with TRBJ1-6; D is unresolved. The CDR3 consists of 15 residues. Trimming removed 6 bases from V and 12 bases from J, with 21 bases in between. The germline gives CDR1 LNHDA, CDR2 SQIVND (reference sequence). The sequenced CDR3 bases are TGTGCCAGTAGCCCTATGGCGGCAGTCCGGGGACCC. It encodes CASSPMAAVRGP. The full CDR3 is CASSPMAAVRGPLHF.

Ten or more counts support this clone. The read stops 3 residues short of the end of the CDR3; the missing end is completed from the germline J gene. The V gene is TRBV5-6, the J gene TRBJ2-1; 11 bases are a match to TRBD2. There are 15 residues in the CDR3. Germline CDR1 and CDR2: SGHDT and YYEEEE. The J segment lost 8 bases and the V segment lost 2 bases, leaving 6 bases of the junction unmatched. CDR3 region: CASSLVLAGVYEQFF. The covered CDR3 bases are TGTGCCAGCAGCTTAGTACTAGCGGGGGTTTATGAG.

In this sample, this clone turned up many times. The read finishes 3 residues shy of the CDR3 end, and the germline J gene is used to complete it. The chain links TRBV7-2 to TRBJ1-3; 7 bases are a match to TRBD1. Trimming at V came to 2 bases and at J to 2 bases, leaving 3 bases not matched to a gene. Germline V CDR1 and CDR2: SGHTA, FQGNSA. This CDR3 comprises 15 residues. The CDR3 DNA, read in part, is TGTGCCAGCAGCTTAATCAGGGGGACTGGAAACACC. Its protein is CASSLIRGTGNT. The entire CDR3 sequence reads CASSLIRGTGNTIYF.

Comments on this clone: The read gets to within 3 residues of the CDR3 end, and the germline J gene fills in the rest. The rearrangement joins TRBV19 to TRBJ1-2; D gene unclear. The V gene's germline CDR1 is LNHDA and CDR2 SQIVND (reference sequence). This CDR3 has 16 amino acids. The CDR3 DNA, read in part, is TGTGCCAGTAGCTTGCGGGCAGCCACCCGGGTCAATGAC. This gives the protein CASSLRAATRVND. The whole CDR3 sequence reads CASSLRAATRVNDYTF.

This clone was seen at least ten times. With the read ending 3 residues before the CDR3 end, the germline J gene is used to fill in that end. This chain links TRBV20-1 with TRBJ2-7; 9 bases agree with TRBD2. Germline CDR1 reads DFQATT; CDR2 reads SNEGSKA (reference sequence). V dropped 3 bases and J dropped 0; count of bases not matched to a gene: 12. The CDR3 extends over 17 amino acids. CDR3 protein: CSASGFSRTSVSYEQYF. The sequenced CDR3 bases are TGCAGTGCTAGCGGTTTCTCCCGGACTAGCGTCTCCTACGAG.

This clone showed up many times. The CDR3 extends 3 residues past the end of the read, so its final part is completed from the germline J gene. The J gene is TRBJ2-3, the V gene TRBV29-1; 8 bases match TRBD2. The V and J ends lost 4 bases and 0 bases, in that order; junction bases with no gene match: 6. The CDR3 spans 15 residues. The germline gives CDR1 SQVTM, CDR2 ANQGSEA. This chain's CDR3 is CSVGLAGGSTDTQYF. The CDR3 DNA, read in part, is TGCAGCGTTGGCCTGGCGGGGGGTAGCACAGATACG.

Comment on this clone: Sequencing ends 3 residues short of the CDR3 end; the germline J gene provides the rest. The chain combines TRBV18 with TRBJ2-7; a possible D gene is TRBD2 (6 bases). The CDR3 extends over 14 amino acids. The germline V gene has CDR1 KGHSH and CDR2 LQKENI. The V end was cut by 4 bases, the J end by 3 bases, with 13 bases between. CDR3 protein: CASSRGDLDYEQYF. The sequenced CDR3 bases are TGTGCCAGCTCACGGGGGGATTTGGACTACGAG.

A note on this clone: The DNA ends 3 residues before the CDR3 does, and the rest of the CDR3 is filled in from the germline J gene. The chain employs TRBV20-1 and TRBJ2-3; D may be TRBD1 or TRBD2 (5 bases each). CDR1 is DFQATT, CDR2 SNEGSKA, per germline (reference sequence). CDR3 size: 14 residues. The CDR3: CSAGQGGLGETQYF. The sequenced part of the CDR3 DNA is TGCAGTGCTGGGCAGGGTGGTTTAGGGGAGACG.

Ten or more counts support this clone. The CDR3 is cut off 3 residues early in the read; its end comes from the germline J gene. The rearrangement joins TRBV20-1 to TRBJ2-1; 12 nucleotides agree with TRBD2. With V trimmed by 6 bases and J by 4 bases, 7 bases remained unmatched. CDR3 size: 15 residues. Per the germline V gene, CDR1 is DFQATT and CDR2 is SNEGSKA (reference sequence). The CDR3 spells CSATPLAGGYNEQFF. Incomplete CDR3 DNA: TGCAGTGCGACTCCCCTAGCGGGAGGGTACAATGAG.

This clone was counted ten times or more. Sequencing ends 3 residues short of the CDR3 end; the germline J gene provides the rest. V and J are TRBV5-1 and TRBJ1-1; maybe TRBD1 (6 bases). This CDR3 has 15 residues. V shed 1 base and J shed 3 bases, with 13 bases lying between them. Germline V gene sequence: CDR1 SGHRS, CDR2 YFSETQ. The CDR3 bases that were read are TGCGCCAGCAGCTTGACGACAGGACTGGACACTGAA. Amino acid sequence: CASSLTTGLDTE. The whole CDR3 protein reads CASSLTTGLDTEAFF.

This clone was seen at least ten times. Read coverage stops 3 residues before the CDR3 terminus; the germline J gene supplies the remainder. The rearrangement uses TRBV7-3 and TRBJ2-7, with TRBD2 matching over 8 bases. J lost 0 bases, V lost 3 bases, and 4 bases had no gene match. The CDR3 extends over 15 amino acids. Per the germline V gene, CDR1 is SGHTA and CDR2 is FQGTGA. The covered CDR3 bases are TGTGCCAGCAGCTTTAAAAGCGGGAGCTCCTACGAG. As protein: CASSFKSGSSYE. The full CDR3 is CASSFKSGSSYEQYF.

This clone came up many times. The sequenced fragment ends 3 residues before the CDR3 boundary, so the rest is inferred from the germline J gene. The rearrangement joins TRBV6-2 or TRBV6-3 to TRBJ2-7; D possibly corresponds to TRBD1 (5 bases). CDR1 and CDR2 from the germline V gene are MNHEY and SVGEGT. Trimming cost V 5 bases and J 5 bases, with 19 bases left between them. CDR3 size: 15 residues. The DNA read from the CDR3 is TGTGCCAGCAGTCACCCGGTCGCAGGGTCTCACGAG. Translating gives CASSHPVAGSHE. The full-length CDR3 reads as CASSHPVAGSHEQYF.

Comments on this clone: The CDR3 end is not reached by the read, which stops 3 residues before it; the germline J gene fills it in. The chain joins TRBV6-2 or TRBV6-3 to TRBJ2-3; possibly TRBD1 for D (6 bases). Germline-derived CDR1 and CDR2 are MNHEY and SVGEGT. The V end lost 4 bases, the J end lost 3 bases, and 14 bases lay between the germline ends. This CDR3 has 15 residues. The CDR3 bases that were read are TGTGCCAGCAGTTCCGTGGGGGCGGGTACAGATACG. Translating gives CASSSVGAGTDT. The entire CDR3 reads CASSSVGAGTDTQYF.

The sample holds a few counts of this clone. The read is 3 residues too short to cover the CDR3 end, so that end is filled in from the germline J gene. This CDR3 is also generated by other DNA sequences in the sample. The V gene is TRBV19, the J gene TRBJ1-5, with 10 bases identical to TRBD1. V lost 6 bases, J lost 4 bases, and 0 bases stayed unmatched. The CDR3 length is 13 residues. Germline V gene data show CDR1 as LNHDA and CDR2 as SQIVND (reference sequence). The sequenced part of the CDR3 DNA is TGTGCCAGTAGGGACAGGGGGAATCAGCCC. Protein sequence: CASRDRGNQP. The CDR3 in full is CASRDRGNQPQHF.

This clone was observed many times. The read ends 3 residues shy of where the CDR3 ends; the end is completed using the germline J gene. V and J are TRBV28 and TRBJ2-5, with 12 bases lining up with TRBD2. Germline CDR1 MDHEN, CDR2 SYDVKM. The CDR3 covers 16 residues. Trimming took 8 bases from V and 0 from J; bases not matched to a gene: 7. The CDR3: CASRASGGVNQETQYF. The covered CDR3 bases are TGTGCCAGCCGAGCTAGCGGGGGGGTGAACCAAGAGACC.

This clone was seen at least ten times. The sequenced fragment ends 3 residues before the CDR3 boundary, so the rest is inferred from the germline J gene. The V and J genes are TRBV20-1 and TRBJ2-5; TRBD2 agrees at 11 bases. Unmatched junction bases numbered 10, after V lost 2 bases and J lost 5 bases. CDR3 length: 16 residues. The germline V gene has CDR1 DFQATT and CDR2 SNEGSKA (reference sequence). The part of the CDR3 DNA that was read is TGCAGTGCTAGATCCCCATTAGCGGGGGGGCGGGAGACC. Encoded protein: CSARSPLAGGRET. The complete CDR3 protein is CSARSPLAGGRETQYF.